This T cell receptor beta chain was profiled in a study of blood T cells in healthy people across ages. The CDR3 covers 16 residues. Unmatched junction bases numbered 10, after V lost 3 bases and J lost 9 bases. The germline gives CDR1 MDHEN, CDR2 SYDVKM. A second PCR, run for roughly 7 to 12 cycles, used a sample-barcoded 5' primer plus a J-beta primer mix. TCRdb recomputed calls from the 5' RACE reads with MiXCR, one row per CDR3 protein. Of 1.5 million to 2 million distinct CDR3 sequences in the sample, approximately 28% were seen once. This clonotype appeared once. This clonotype was obtained from a woman in her 30s in good health. The sample was blood. The chain combines TRBV28 with TRBJ2-1; TRBD2 aligns across 11 bases. CDR3 protein: CASSFLVAGGLSEQFF. In DNA form, the CDR3 reads TGTGCCAGCAGTTTCTTAGTAGCGGGGGGGCTCAGTGAGCAGTTCTTC.